This T cell receptor beta chain comes out of a study of shared clonotypes between healthy human individuals. The naive CD8 subset, CD45RO-negative cells positively selected for CCR7, excluded terminally differentiated effector memory CD45RA+ cells. Per the study methods: Owing to the provision of junction-only sequences devoid of quality scores by immunoSEQ, filtering differed. Here immunoSEQ multiplex PCR was the method, and the copy in TCRdb shows in-frame clones only, minus some. That table supplies the V and J calls and clone size; D and trimming were determined from the DNA. The sample holds roughly 2.1 million clones, about 92% seen once. This CDR3 has 14 residues. V lost 1 base to trimming and J lost 5 bases; unmatched junction nucleotides: 4. The germline V gene has CDR1 SGHVS and CDR2 FQNEAQ.

The sequence was collected from a man younger than 35 in good health. Some clones in this sample may be carry-over from other donors' samples. V gene TRBV7-8 combines with J gene TRBJ1-1; TRBD1 agrees at 7 bases. Sequencing input: naive CD8+ T cells from PBMCs. The CDR3 coding sequence is TGTGCCAGCAGCTTAGGACAGGGTGTGACTGAAGCTTTCTTT. This translates into CASSLGQGVTEAFF. Full variable domain (rest looked up from reference TRBV7-8 and TRBJ1-1): GAGVSQSPRYKVAKRGQDVALRCDPISGHVSLFWYQQALGQGPEFLTYFQNEAQLDKSGLPSDRFFAERPEGSVSTLKIQRTQQEDSAVYLCASSLGQGVTEAFFGQGTRLTVV.